Below, 19 T cell receptor beta chains from the same sample are listed, as sequenced in a study of cytomegalovirus exposure and HLA in healthy donors. PCR employed 60 Vbeta and 13 Jbeta primers. The assay was immunoSEQ multiplex PCR, and TCRdb's table has in-frame clones only and misses some. The table includes 100,000 or so clones, approximately 69% detected once. Sequencing input: PBMCs. All receptors come from a man in his thirties or forties in good health and CMV-seronegative.

The chain employs TRBV5-6 and TRBJ1-2; 8 nucleotides agree with TRBD1. Germline CDR1 is SGHDT and CDR2 is YYEEEE. This CDR3 contains 13 residues. The J segment lost 9 bases and the V segment lost 4 bases, leaving 8 bases of the junction unmatched. CDR3: CASSTRQGLRYTF. Written as DNA, the CDR3 is TGTGCCAGCAGCACCAGACAGGGGTTACGCTACACCTTC.

The chain couples TRBV5-1 to TRBJ2-7, with 9 bases identical to TRBD1. The germline gives CDR1 SGHRS, CDR2 YFSETQ. This CDR3 is 14 amino acids long. J gave up 3 bases and V 4 bases, and 5 bases lay outside the gene matches. This CDR3 reads CASSPGTGIYEQYF. CDR3 bases: TGCGCCAGCAGCCCCGGGACAGGGATCTACGAGCAGTACTTC.

The CDR3: CASSTPGTGESEQFF. CDR3 in DNA: TGTGCCAGCAGCACGCCCGGGACAGGGGAAAGTGAGCAGTTCTTC. V is TRBV5-4 and J is TRBJ2-1, with 10 bases that match TRBD1. The V gene end was trimmed by 4 bases and the J gene end by 9 bases; junction bases not matched to a gene: 10. Germline assignment: CDR1 SGHNT and CDR2 YYREEE (reference sequence). This CDR3 is built from 15 residues.

This clone was observed a few times. V and J are TRBV7-3 and TRBJ2-2, with TRBD2 matching over 7 bases. The germline gives CDR1 SGHTA, CDR2 FQGTGA. J lost 1 base, V lost 0 bases, and 11 bases had no gene match. This CDR3 spans 19 amino acids. CDR3 region: CASSLTRGRLAENTGELFF. DNA of the CDR3: TGTGCCAGCAGCTTAACGCGGGGGAGGCTAGCGGAGAACACCGGGGAGCTGTTTTTT. Full variable domain (outside the CDR3, taken from reference TRBV7-3 and TRBJ2-2): GAGVSQTPSNKVTEKGKYVELRCDPISGHTALYWYRQSLGQGPEFLIYFQGTGAADDSGLPNDRFFAVRPEGSVSTLKIQRTERGDSAVYLCASSLTRGRLAENTGELFFGEGSRLTVL.

This chain uses TRBV6-1 with TRBJ2-5; D unclear. The CDR3 covers 14 residues. In germline, CDR1 is MNHNS, CDR2 SASEGT. Trimming shortened V by 5 bases and J by 5 bases, and 15 bases separated the two germline ends. CDR3 nucleotides: TGTGCCAGCAGTTCGAGCTTGGTCTATGAGACCCAGTACTTC. Translating gives CASSSSLVYETQYF.

The chain is built from TRBV4-1 and TRBJ2-3, with unresolved D. CDR1 is MGHRA and CDR2 is YSYEKL in the germline V gene. This CDR3 has 15 residues. The V end lost 0 bases, the J end lost 2 bases, and 9 bases lay between the germline ends. Written as DNA, the CDR3 is TGCGCCAGCAGCCAAGATGGGCTTCTCACAGATACGCAGTATTTT. This sequence encodes CASSQDGLLTDTQYF.

This chain joins TRBV11-2 and TRBJ1-1, with TRBD1 identical over 8 bases. Trimming removed 3 bases from V and 1 base from J; junction bases left unmatched: 7. The CDR3 contains 16 residues. CDR1 is SGHAT and CDR2 is FQNNGV in the germline V gene. The CDR3 nucleotides are TGTGCCAGCAGCTTCGGACAGGGCTATGGGAACACTGAAGCTTTCTTT. Its protein product is CASSFGQGYGNTEAFF.

This clone showed up just a few times. This chain uses TRBV6-1 with TRBJ1-2; D is undetermined. The V gene's germline CDR1 is MNHNS and CDR2 SASEGT. V lost 6 bases, J lost 4 bases, and 15 bases lay in between. The CDR3 has 14 amino acids. CDR3 amino acids: CASSSVVESYGYTF. The CDR3 DNA reads TGTGCCAGCAGCTCAGTGGTTGAATCCTATGGCTACACCTTC.

V usage is TRBV10-3 and J usage is TRBJ2-7, with TRBD2 matching 11 bases. CDR1 ENHRY and CDR2 SYGVKD come from the germline V gene. The V gene end was trimmed by 2 bases and the J gene end by 5 bases; junction bases not matched to a gene: 11. CDR3 length: 17 amino acids. CDR3 loop: CAISEPGELAGVNEQYF. The CDR3 bases are TGTGCCATCAGTGAGCCTGGGGAACTAGCGGGAGTGAACGAGCAGTACTTC.

The rearrangement joins TRBV5-1 to TRBJ2-3; 8 bases match TRBD2. CDR1 is SGHRS and CDR2 is YFSETQ in the germline V gene. Germline trimming cut 1 base from V and 5 bases from J; bases unmatched to any gene: 6. The CDR3 is 15 amino acids. The CDR3 nucleotides read TGCGCCAGCAGCTTGTTTCGGGAGGGTGGAGATACGCAGTATTTT. It yields the protein CASSLFREGGDTQYF.

This chain connects TRBV7-2 to TRBJ2-5, with TRBD1 identical over 8 bases. J lost 5 bases, V lost 1 base, and 6 bases had no gene match. The germline V gene encodes CDR1 SGHTA and CDR2 FQGNSA. The CDR3 runs to 15 residues. Written as DNA, the CDR3 is TGTGCCAGCAGCTTAGGGGACAGGCTTATGGAGACCCAGTACTTC. Its translation: CASSLGDRLMETQYF.

This clone was seen a few times. This chain connects TRBV30 to TRBJ1-4; D is unclear. Trimming pared 8 bases from V and 8 bases from J, leaving 18 bases between. Per the germline V gene, CDR1 is GTSNPN and CDR2 is SVGIG (reference sequence). The CDR3 loop spans 13 amino acids. CDR3 residues: CAHSAGDREKLFF. The CDR3 DNA follows: TGTGCCCATTCGGCCGGGGATCGCGAAAAACTGTTTTTT.

The V gene is TRBV2, the J gene TRBJ1-2; 8 nucleotides line up with TRBD1. The CDR3 is 14 amino acids. V trimming: 0 bases; J trimming: 7 bases; junction bases outside the gene matches: 4. Germline V gives CDR1 SNHLY, CDR2 FYNNEI. In DNA, the CDR3 is TGTGCCAGCAGTGAAGCGGACAGGGTGGGTGGCTACACCTTC. Protein sequence: CASSEADRVGGYTF.

The chain uses TRBV4-3 and TRBJ1-1; D gene unclear. The V and J ends lost 1 base and 10 bases respectively, with 13 bases between them. The germline V gene encodes CDR1 LGHNA and CDR2 YSLEER. The CDR3 is made up of 13 amino acids. CDR3 protein: CASSQAADSGAFF. Written as DNA, the CDR3 is TGCGCCAGCAGCCAAGCCGCGGACTCAGGAGCTTTCTTT.

This rearrangement joins TRBV28 to TRBJ2-7; 9 bases line up with TRBD1. Unmatched junction bases numbered 14, after V lost 7 bases and J lost 4 bases. CDR1 is MDHEN, CDR2 SYDVKM, per germline. The CDR3 covers 16 residues. CDR3: CASTMNRGQGLYEQYF. The CDR3 DNA sequence: TGTGCCAGCACCATGAACCGGGGACAGGGCCTGTACGAGCAGTACTTC.

The chain carries TRBV7-2 and TRBJ2-1; possible D gene TRBD2, 5 bases. Trimming took off 6 bases at V and 3 bases at J, with 12 bases between the two ends. This CDR3 comprises 14 residues. CDR1 is SGHTA, CDR2 FQGNSA, per germline. DNA for the CDR3: TGTGCCAGCAGTATCTCCGGGGTCTACAATGAGCAGTTCTTC. Its protein product is CASSISGVYNEQFF.

The chain joins TRBV6-6 to TRBJ2-1, with D perhaps matching TRBD1 (6 bases). This CDR3 is 13 amino acids long. Germline loops: CDR1 MNHNY, CDR2 SVGAGI (reference sequence). V gave up 6 bases and J gave up 3 bases, with 9 bases separating them. CDR3 in DNA: TGTGCCAGCAGCAAGGACAGCTACAATGAGCAGTTCTTC. Its translation is CASSKDSYNEQFF.

The genes are TRBV30 and TRBJ2-5; 13 positions match TRBD2. Germline trimming cut 0 bases from V and 7 bases from J; bases unmatched to any gene: 5. This CDR3 comprises 15 residues. The germline CDR1 and CDR2 sequences are GTSNPN and SVGIG (reference sequence). CDR3 nucleotide sequence: TGTGCCTGGAGTGTAACACTAGCGGGAGGGGGGACCCAGTACTTC. This gives the protein CAWSVTLAGGGTQYF.

The chain uses TRBV7-6 and TRBJ2-5, with 10 bases identical to TRBD1. V gave up 0 bases and J gave up 1 base; unmatched junction bases: 5. The CDR3 sequence is 17 residues long. CDR1 is SGHVS and CDR2 is FNYEAQ in the germline V gene. CDR3 sequence reads: CASSLAFRTGGQETQYF. The DNA for the CDR3 is TGTGCCAGCAGCTTAGCGTTTAGGACAGGGGGCCAAGAGACCCAGTACTTC.